These 22 T cell receptor beta chains were all obtained from the same sample, sequenced in a study of cytomegalovirus exposure and HLA in healthy donors (dated by TCRdb to the late 2010s). Preparation of the library involved the immunoSEQ multiplex PCR assay. A mixture of 60 forward primers for TCR Vbeta segments and 13 reverse primers for TCR Jbeta segments was used in the multiplex PCR. TCRdb provides this immuneACCESS table in a form limited to in-frame rearrangements. Some clones are lacking; in checked studies, under half of them reflect an unresolved V gene, and why the rest are absent is not known. The sample profile shows tens of thousands of clones; approximately 80% of them were found once. Jointly, the top ten make up approximately 1.9% of the sample. Input material: PBMCs. The receptors were gathered from a woman in her 30s in good health and CMV-seronegative.

This clone was seen only once. The rearrangement uses TRBV10-3 and TRBJ2-3; perhaps TRBD2 as D (6 bases). CDR1 and CDR2 (germline): ENHRY, SYGVKD. Trimming pared 3 bases from V and 5 bases from J, leaving 15 bases between. The CDR3 is made up of 15 amino acids. CDR3 sequence (DNA): TGTGCCATCAGTGACGGGACCGTCGGGGGAGATACGCAGTATTTT. This encodes CAISDGTVGGDTQYF.

This chain connects TRBV9 to TRBJ2-1; 11 positions agree with TRBD2. Germline V gene sequence: CDR1 SGDLS, CDR2 YYNGEE. CDR3 length equals 17 residues. J gave up 6 bases and V 4 bases, and 12 bases lay outside the gene matches. The CDR3 nucleotides are TGTGCCAGCAGCCCTCACTGGACTAGCGGGTTTTCCAATGAGCAGTTCTTC. Amino acid sequence: CASSPHWTSGFSNEQFF.

This clone was counted a few times. The chain is built from TRBV7-6 and TRBJ2-3; TRBD2 aligns across 11 bases. Germline V gene data show CDR1 as SGHVS and CDR2 as FNYEAQ. V lost 1 base and J lost 4; bases outside the gene matches: 13. This CDR3 comprises 19 residues. The CDR3 region is CASSLVFLAGGGGADTQYF. CDR3 coding DNA: TGTGCCAGCAGCTTAGTTTTCCTAGCGGGAGGAGGAGGAGCAGATACGCAGTATTTT.

The chain combines TRBV9 with TRBJ1-1; 8 bases are a match to TRBD1. The CDR3 has 14 amino acids. After removal of 0 bases from V and 6 bases from J, the junction contained 4 bases not matched to a gene. Germline V gene lookup returns CDR1 SGDLS and CDR2 YYNGEE. The CDR3 sequence is CASSVGSGGPEAFF. The CDR3 DNA is TGTGCCAGCAGCGTAGGATCAGGGGGCCCTGAAGCTTTCTTT.

The rearrangement uses TRBV19 and TRBJ2-5, with 8 bases lining up with TRBD2. The DNA end favors TRBJ2-7, so the J call may be wrong. There are 16 residues in the CDR3. Germline CDR1 reads LNHDA; CDR2 reads SQIVND (reference sequence). The CDR3 loop reads CASSIGGLAGVYEQYF. CDR3 DNA sequence: TGTGCCAGTAGTATAGGGGGTCTAGCGGGCGTCTACGAGCAGTACTTC.

The genes are TRBV7-9 and TRBJ2-1; TRBD1 might be the D (5 bases). V shed 5 bases and J shed 0 bases, with 17 bases lying between them. Germline V lookup: CDR1 SEHNR, CDR2 FQNEAQ (reference sequence). The CDR3 sequence is 17 residues long. CDR3 in amino acids: CASSPTGHLSSYNEQFF. In DNA, the CDR3 is TGTGCCAGCAGCCCAACCGGACACCTGAGCTCCTACAATGAGCAGTTCTTC.

The rearrangement uses TRBV18 and TRBJ1-1; D perhaps matches TRBD1 (6 bases). The CDR3 is made up of 13 amino acids. V lost 3 bases and J lost 1, with 6 bases in between. Germline lookup yields CDR1 KGHSH and CDR2 LQKENI. The CDR3 is CASSPGQNTEAFF. In DNA form, the CDR3 reads TGTGCCAGCTCACCGGGACAGAACACTGAAGCTTTCTTT. Filled out from reference TRBV18 and TRBJ1-1, the complete variable domain reads NAGVMQNPRHLVRRRGQEARLRCSPMKGHSHVYWYRQLPEEGLKFMVYLQKENIIDESGMPKERFSAEFPKEGPSILRIQQVVRGDSAAYFCASSPGQNTEAFFGQGTRLTVV.

Only one count was recorded for this clone. CDR3 residues: CASSRLGGMDTQYF. CDR3 bases: TGTGCCAGCAGTAGGCTAGGCGGTATGGATACGCAGTATTTT. The V gene is TRBV6-5, the J gene TRBJ2-3; D remains ambiguous. The V end lost 5 bases, the J end lost 6 bases, and 15 bases lay between the germline ends. CDR3 length equals 14 residues. Germline-derived CDR1 and CDR2 are MNHEY and SVGAGI.

The rearrangement links TRBV18 to TRBJ1-2, with a weak D call TRBD1 (5 bases). V was clipped by 2 bases and J by 8 bases, with 18 bases between them. Looked up from germline, CDR1 is KGHSH and CDR2 is LQKENI. The CDR3 has 15 residues. The CDR3 reads CASSPIGGETGGYTF. The CDR3 region has the DNA TGTGCCAGCTCACCAATAGGCGGAGAAACAGGAGGCTACACCTTC.

The V and J genes are TRBV7-2 and TRBJ2-7, with TRBD2 matching 7 bases. CDR3 size: 16 residues. The J segment lost 2 bases and the V segment lost 0 bases, leaving 7 bases of the junction unmatched. Germline CDR1 reads SGHTA; CDR2 reads FQGNSA. Here the CDR3 DNA reads TGTGCCAGCAGCTTAGCGGGAGCAGCGGGGACCTACGAGCAGTACTTC. It codes for CASSLAGAAGTYEQYF.

This clone occurred a few times. The gene calls are TRBV2 and TRBJ1-3, with TRBD1 matching 7 bases. CDR3 length: 15 residues. V shed 5 bases, J shed 0 bases, and the junction held 4 bases outside the gene matches. Germline assignment: CDR1 SNHLY and CDR2 FYNNEI. The CDR3 protein is CASSTDRDSGNTIYF. CDR3 nucleotides: TGTGCCAGCAGTACTGACAGGGACTCTGGAAACACCATATATTTT.

The chain is built from TRBV5-1 and TRBJ2-7; 11 nucleotides line up with TRBD1. After removal of 1 base from V and 6 bases from J, the junction contained 3 bases not matched to a gene. Germline V gene data show CDR1 as SGHRS and CDR2 as YFSETQ. The CDR3 covers 14 residues. In nucleotides, the CDR3 is TGCGCCAGCAGCTTGCCGGGACAGGGGGGCGAGCAGTACTTC. Amino acid sequence: CASSLPGQGGEQYF.

This clone was seen a single time. The chain joins TRBV9 to TRBJ1-2, with a weak D call TRBD1 (5 bases). Between the trimmed V and J ends, which lost 2 bases and 6 bases, there was a span of 8 bases. CDR1 and CDR2 from the germline V gene are SGDLS and YYNGEE. The CDR3 runs to 12 residues. For the CDR3, the DNA is TGTGCCAGCAGCGTGCTCAGGGATGGCTACACCTTC. Translated: CASSVLRDGYTF. The full variable domain, with the rest looked up from reference TRBV9 and TRBJ1-2, is DSGVTQTPKHLITATGQRVTLRCSPRSGDLSVYWYQQSLDQGLQFLIQYYNGEERAKGNILERFSAQQFPDLHSELNLSSLELGDSALYFCASSVLRDGYTFGSGTRLTVV.

V usage is TRBV9 and J usage is TRBJ2-1; D gene unclear. V was cut by 3 bases and J by 0 bases, with 7 bases left in between. Per the germline V gene, CDR1 is SGDLS and CDR2 is YYNGEE. The CDR3 runs 14 residues. DNA for the CDR3: TGTGCCAGCAGCGCCATGAGCTCCTACAATGAGCAGTTCTTC. This translates into CASSAMSSYNEQFF.

The chain has TRBV5-1 and TRBJ1-2; 7 bases line up with TRBD1. V lost 0 bases and J lost 5; bases outside the gene matches: 7. CDR1 SGHRS and CDR2 YFSETQ come from the germline V gene. This CDR3 contains 15 residues. The DNA for the CDR3 is TGCGCCAGCAGCTTGGACGGGACAGTAGTTTATGGCTACACCTTC. It specifies CASSLDGTVVYGYTF.

This chain joins TRBV30 and TRBJ2-1; TRBD2 is a possible D gene (6 bases). The V and J ends lost 4 bases and 3 bases respectively, with 13 bases between them. CDR1 GTSNPN and CDR2 SVGIG come from the germline V gene (reference sequence). CDR3 length equals 14 residues. CDR3 sequence: CAWNGGPSYNEQFF. CDR3 sequence (DNA): TGTGCCTGGAACGGGGGACCCAGCTACAATGAGCAGTTCTTC.

This clone appeared a few times. CDR3 DNA sequence: TGTGCCAGCAGCTTTGGAGGGCCCGGAAACACCATATATTTT. Protein sequence: CASSFGGPGNTIYF. This chain joins TRBV11-2 and TRBJ1-3; no clear D. Per the germline V gene, CDR1 is SGHAT and CDR2 is FQNNGV. V lost 3 bases and J 4 bases, leaving 10 bases between the germline ends. CDR3 length equals 14 residues.

This chain links TRBV11-2 with TRBJ2-1; 10 bases match TRBD2. CDR1 and CDR2 (germline): SGHAT, FQNNGV. Trimming removed 2 bases from V and 0 bases from J; junction bases left unmatched: 7. This CDR3 is built from 18 residues. CDR3 residues: CASSLQGTSVSSYNEQFF. The CDR3 coding sequence is TGTGCCAGCAGCTTACAGGGGACTAGCGTTAGCTCCTACAATGAGCAGTTCTTC.

The rearrangement joins TRBV5-1 to TRBJ2-5, with TRBD1 matching 9 bases. The length of the CDR3 is 15 residues. CDR1 is SGHRS and CDR2 is YFSETQ in the germline V gene. V dropped 2 bases and J dropped 5; count of bases not matched to a gene: 7. The CDR3 region has the DNA TGCGCCAGCAGCTTACGAGGGACAGGGATGGAGACCCAGTACTTC. This encodes CASSLRGTGMETQYF.

V usage is TRBV27 and J usage is TRBJ1-5; possibly TRBD1 for D (6 bases). The CDR3 contains 13 residues. CDR1 and CDR2 from the germline V gene are MNHEY and SMNVEV (reference sequence). V was clipped by 5 bases and J by 6 bases, with 11 bases between them. The CDR3 region has the DNA TGTGCCAGCAGTATAACCAGGGGTCAGCCCCAGCATTTT. It translates to CASSITRGQPQHF.

This chain connects TRBV4-3 to TRBJ2-2, with D possibly TRBD2 on 7 matching bases. Germline CDR1 reads LGHNA; CDR2 reads YSLEER. The CDR3 covers 17 residues. Trimming shortened V by 1 base and J by 4 bases, and 16 bases separated the two germline ends. Written as DNA, the CDR3 is TGCGCCAGCAGCCAAGCCCGAGGGGGGGGCGGCACCGGGGAGCTGTTTTTT. This encodes CASSQARGGGGTGELFF.

V gene TRBV18 combines with J gene TRBJ2-7; 10 positions match TRBD2. CDR1 and CDR2 from the germline V gene are KGHSH and LQKENI. CDR3 length equals 17 residues. J lost 2 bases, V lost 0 bases, and 7 bases had no gene match. CDR3 loop: CASSPPTKAGGPYEQYF. The CDR3 DNA is TGTGCCAGCTCACCACCGACGAAAGCGGGAGGGCCCTACGAGCAGTACTTC. Complete variable domain (other parts from reference TRBV18 and TRBJ2-7): NAGVMQNPRHLVRRRGQEARLRCSPMKGHSHVYWYRQLPEEGLKFMVYLQKENIIDESGMPKERFSAEFPKEGPSILRIQQVVRGDSAAYFCASSPPTKAGGPYEQYFGPGTRLTVT.